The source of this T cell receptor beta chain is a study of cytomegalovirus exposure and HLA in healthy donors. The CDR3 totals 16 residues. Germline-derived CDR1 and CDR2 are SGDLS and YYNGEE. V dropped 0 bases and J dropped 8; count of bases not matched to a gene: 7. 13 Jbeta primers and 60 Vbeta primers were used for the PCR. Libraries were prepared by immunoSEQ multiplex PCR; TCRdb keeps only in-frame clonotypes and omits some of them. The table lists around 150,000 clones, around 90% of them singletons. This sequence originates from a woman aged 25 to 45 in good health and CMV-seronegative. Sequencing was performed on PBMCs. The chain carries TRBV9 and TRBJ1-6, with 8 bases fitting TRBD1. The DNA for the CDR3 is TGTGCCAGCAGCGTAGCTTCCGGACAGGGTCATTCACCCCTCCACTTT. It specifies CASSVASGQGHSPLHF.